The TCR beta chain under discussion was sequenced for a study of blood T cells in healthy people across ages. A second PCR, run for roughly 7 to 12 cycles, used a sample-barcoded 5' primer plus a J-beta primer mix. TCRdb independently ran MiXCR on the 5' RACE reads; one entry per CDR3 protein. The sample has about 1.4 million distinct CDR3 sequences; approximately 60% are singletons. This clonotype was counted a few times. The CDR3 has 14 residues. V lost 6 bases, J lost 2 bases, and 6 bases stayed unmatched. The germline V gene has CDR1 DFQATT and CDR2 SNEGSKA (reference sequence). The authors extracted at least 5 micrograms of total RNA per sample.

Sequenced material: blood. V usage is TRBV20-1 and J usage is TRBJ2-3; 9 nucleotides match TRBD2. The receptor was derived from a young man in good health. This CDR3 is CSATAGGPTDTQYF. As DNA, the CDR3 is TGCAGTGCCACAGCGGGGGGACCCACAGATACGCAGTATTTT.